What follows describes a single T cell receptor beta chain. As yet, its antigen is unknown. The CDR3 sequence is 15 residues long. CDR1 is SNHLY, CDR2 FYNNEI, per germline. Losses at the gene ends were 3 bases for V and 5 bases for J; bases not matched to a gene: 9. The data derive from a study of cytomegalovirus exposure and HLA in healthy donors. Study in general: Out of approximately 170 million T cells, an earlier analysis found over 100 million unique TCR beta sequences in total.

The study ran its PCR with 60 Vbeta and 13 Jbeta primers. Here immunoSEQ multiplex PCR was the method, and the copy in TCRdb shows in-frame clones only, minus some. This sample has some 180,000 clones, with 70% to 80% found just once. Broader study findings: The likely origin of a cluster of highly shared sequence variants was a sequencing artifact.

Sequencing was performed on PBMCs. This clonotype originated in a man aged 25 to 40 in good health and CMV-seronegative. The V gene is TRBV2, the J gene TRBJ1-2; 7 nucleotides line up with TRBD1. CDR3 sequence reads: CASSESRQGGYGYTF. The DNA of the CDR3 is TGTGCCAGCAGTGAGAGCCGACAGGGCGGGTATGGCTACACCTTC.